This TCR beta chain was recorded in a study of T cell responses to AZD1222 COVID-19 vaccine. Points from the study as a whole: A reported finding is that nearly half of spike-specific TCRs target unmutated variant regions. Without day 14 samples, only post-peak T cell repertoires were studied. Baseline serology detected seropositivity in only 6 or 7 AZD1222 recipients.

CDR1 and CDR2 from the germline V gene are SGHTA and FQGTGA. The CDR3 loop spans 14 amino acids. Trimming pared 6 bases from V and 2 bases from J, leaving 10 bases between. This clone was detected only once. What it binds is unknown. Generated by immunoSEQ multiplex PCR, the TCRdb table keeps only in-frame clones and is missing some. The sample lists tens of thousands of clones; around 90% were seen once. The chain is built from TRBV7-3 and TRBJ2-2; possibly TRBD2 for D (6 bases). Source: peripheral blood, taken 28 days after the second AZD1222 dose. This TCR was sampled from an adult who received the AZD1222 COVID-19 vaccine. CDR3 region: CASSFSGNTGELFF. CDR3 nucleotide sequence: TGTGCCAGCAGTTTTAGCGGAAACACCGGGGAGCTGTTTTTT.